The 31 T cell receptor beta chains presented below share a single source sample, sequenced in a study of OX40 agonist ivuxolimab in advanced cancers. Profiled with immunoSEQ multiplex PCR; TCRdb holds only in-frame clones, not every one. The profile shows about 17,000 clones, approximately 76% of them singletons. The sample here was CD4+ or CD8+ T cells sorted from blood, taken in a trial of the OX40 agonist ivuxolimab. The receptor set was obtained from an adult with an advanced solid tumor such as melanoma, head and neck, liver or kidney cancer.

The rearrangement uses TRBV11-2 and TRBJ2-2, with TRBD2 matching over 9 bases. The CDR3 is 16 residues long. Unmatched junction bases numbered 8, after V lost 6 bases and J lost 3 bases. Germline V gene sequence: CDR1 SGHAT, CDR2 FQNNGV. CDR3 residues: CASRSVAGAYTGELFF. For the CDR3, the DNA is TGTGCCAGCAGATCTGTAGCGGGAGCGTACACCGGGGAGCTGTTTTTT. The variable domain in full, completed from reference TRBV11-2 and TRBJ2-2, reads EAGVAQSPRYKIIEKRQSVAFWCNPISGHATLYWYQQILGQGPKLLIQFQNNGVVDDSQLPKDRFSAERLKGVDSTLKIQPAKLEDSAVYLCASRSVAGAYTGELFFGEGSRLTVL.

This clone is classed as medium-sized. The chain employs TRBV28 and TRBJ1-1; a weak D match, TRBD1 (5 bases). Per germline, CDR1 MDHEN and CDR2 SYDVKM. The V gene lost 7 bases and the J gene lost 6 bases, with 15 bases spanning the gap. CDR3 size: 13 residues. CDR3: CASTFTGGSEAFF. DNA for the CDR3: TGTGCCAGCACCTTCACCGGGGGATCTGAAGCTTTCTTT.

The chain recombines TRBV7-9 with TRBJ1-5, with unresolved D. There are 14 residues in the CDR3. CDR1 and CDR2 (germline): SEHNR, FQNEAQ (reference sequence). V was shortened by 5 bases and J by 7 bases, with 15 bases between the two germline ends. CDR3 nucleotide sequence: TGTGCCAGCAGCGCGGTCCTCGCGGGCCAGCCCCAGCATTTT. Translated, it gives CASSAVLAGQPQHF.

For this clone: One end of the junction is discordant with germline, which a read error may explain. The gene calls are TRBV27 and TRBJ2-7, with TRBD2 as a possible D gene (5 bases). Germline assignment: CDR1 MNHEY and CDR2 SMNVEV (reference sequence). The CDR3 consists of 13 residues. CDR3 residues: CASSGINSHEQYF. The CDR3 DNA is TGTGCCAGCAGCGGGATTAACTCCCACGAGCAGTACTTC.

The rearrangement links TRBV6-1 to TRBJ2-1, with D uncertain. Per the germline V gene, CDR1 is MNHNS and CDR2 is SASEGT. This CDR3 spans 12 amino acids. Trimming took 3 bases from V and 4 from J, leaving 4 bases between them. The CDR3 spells CASSEGYNEQFF. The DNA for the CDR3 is TGTGCCAGCAGTGAGGGTTACAATGAGCAGTTCTTC.

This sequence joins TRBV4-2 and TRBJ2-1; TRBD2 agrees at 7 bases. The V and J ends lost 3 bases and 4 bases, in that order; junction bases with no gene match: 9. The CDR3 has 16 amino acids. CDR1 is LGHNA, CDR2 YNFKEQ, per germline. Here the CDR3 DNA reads TGTGCCAGCAGCCAGTCTAGCGGAGCCGGATACAATGAGCAGTTCTTC. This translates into CASSQSSGAGYNEQFF.

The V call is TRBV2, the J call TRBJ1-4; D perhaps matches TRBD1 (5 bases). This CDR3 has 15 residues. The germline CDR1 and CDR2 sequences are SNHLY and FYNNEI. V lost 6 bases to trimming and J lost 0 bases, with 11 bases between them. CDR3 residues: CASSPRQTTNEKLFF. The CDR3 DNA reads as TGTGCCAGCAGCCCCAGACAGACAACTAATGAAAAACTGTTTTTT. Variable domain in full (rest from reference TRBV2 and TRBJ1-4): EPEVTQTPSHQVTQMGQEVILRCVPISNHLYFYWYRQILGQKVEFLVSFYNNEISEKSEIFDDQFSVERPDGSNFTLKIRSTKLEDSAMYFCASSPRQTTNEKLFFGSGTQLSVL.

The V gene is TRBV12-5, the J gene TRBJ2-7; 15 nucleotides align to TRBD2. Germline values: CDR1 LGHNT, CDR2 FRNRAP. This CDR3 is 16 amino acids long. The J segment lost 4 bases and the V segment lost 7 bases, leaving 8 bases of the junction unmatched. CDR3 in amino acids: CASAETGLAGGYEQYF. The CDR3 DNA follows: TGTGCTAGTGCTGAGACAGGACTAGCGGGGGGGTACGAGCAGTACTTC. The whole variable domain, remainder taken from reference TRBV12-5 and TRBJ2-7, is DARVTQTPRHKVTEMGQEVTMRCQPILGHNTVFWYRQTMMQGLELLAYFRNRAPLDDSGMPKDRFSAEMPDATLATLKIQPSEPRDSAVYFCASAETGLAGGYEQYFGPGTRLTVT.

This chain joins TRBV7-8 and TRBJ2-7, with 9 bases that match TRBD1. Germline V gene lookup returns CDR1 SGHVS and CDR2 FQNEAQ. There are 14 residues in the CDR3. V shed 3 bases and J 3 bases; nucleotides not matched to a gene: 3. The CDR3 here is CASSFGTGLYEQYF. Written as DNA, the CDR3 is TGTGCCAGCAGCTTTGGGACAGGGCTCTACGAGCAGTACTTC.

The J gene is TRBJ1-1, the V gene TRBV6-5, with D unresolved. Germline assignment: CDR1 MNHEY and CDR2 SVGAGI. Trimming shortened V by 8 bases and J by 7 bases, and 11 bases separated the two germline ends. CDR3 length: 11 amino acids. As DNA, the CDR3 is TGTGCCAGCTCTCGGACGGTTGAAGCTTTCTTT. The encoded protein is CASSRTVEAFF.

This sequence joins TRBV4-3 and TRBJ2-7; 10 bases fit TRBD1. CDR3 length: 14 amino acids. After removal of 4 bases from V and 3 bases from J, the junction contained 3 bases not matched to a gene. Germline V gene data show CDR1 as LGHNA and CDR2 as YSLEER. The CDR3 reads CASSPRTGGYEQYF. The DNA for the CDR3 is TGCGCCAGCAGCCCCCGGACAGGGGGCTACGAGCAGTACTTC.

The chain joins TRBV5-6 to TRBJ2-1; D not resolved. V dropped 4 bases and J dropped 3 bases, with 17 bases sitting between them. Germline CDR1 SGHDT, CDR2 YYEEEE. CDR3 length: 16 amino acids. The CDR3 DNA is TGTGCCAGCAGCCCCGACTCTCCTCGATTCTACAATGAGCAGTTCTTC. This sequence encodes CASSPDSPRFYNEQFF.

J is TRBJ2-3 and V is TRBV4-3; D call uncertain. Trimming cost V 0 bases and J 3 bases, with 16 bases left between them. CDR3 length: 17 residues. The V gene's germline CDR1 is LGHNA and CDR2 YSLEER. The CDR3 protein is CASSQEVKGRLTDTQYF. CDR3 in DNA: TGCGCCAGCAGCCAAGAGGTCAAGGGCCGCCTAACAGATACGCAGTATTTT.

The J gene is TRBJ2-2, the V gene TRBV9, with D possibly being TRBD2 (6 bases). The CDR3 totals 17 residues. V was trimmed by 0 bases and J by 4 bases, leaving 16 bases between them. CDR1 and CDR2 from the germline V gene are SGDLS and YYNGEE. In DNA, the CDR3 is TGTGCCAGCAGCGTAGTAACTAGCCATACCAGCACCGGGGAGCTGTTTTTT. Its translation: CASSVVTSHTSTGELFF.

CDR3: CASSLTSGDAYNEQFF. The CDR3 DNA sequence: TGTGCCAGCAGCCTCACTAGCGGAGACGCCTACAATGAGCAGTTCTTC. V usage is TRBV11-2 and J usage is TRBJ2-1; 8 bases agree with TRBD2. This CDR3 spans 16 amino acids. The germline V gene has CDR1 SGHAT and CDR2 FQNNGV. After removal of 5 bases from V and 2 bases from J, the junction contained 8 bases not matched to a gene.

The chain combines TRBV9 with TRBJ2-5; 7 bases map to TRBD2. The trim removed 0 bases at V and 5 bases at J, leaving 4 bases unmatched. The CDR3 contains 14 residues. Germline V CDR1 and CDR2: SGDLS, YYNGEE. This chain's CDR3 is CASSVAGAGETQYF. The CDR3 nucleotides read TGTGCCAGCAGCGTAGCTGGAGCGGGGGAGACCCAGTACTTC. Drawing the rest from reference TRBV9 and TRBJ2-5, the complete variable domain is DSGVTQTPKHLITATGQRVTLRCSPRSGDLSVYWYQQSLDQGLQFLIQYYNGEERAKGNILERFSAQQFPDLHSELNLSSLELGDSALYFCASSVAGAGETQYFGPGTRLLVL.

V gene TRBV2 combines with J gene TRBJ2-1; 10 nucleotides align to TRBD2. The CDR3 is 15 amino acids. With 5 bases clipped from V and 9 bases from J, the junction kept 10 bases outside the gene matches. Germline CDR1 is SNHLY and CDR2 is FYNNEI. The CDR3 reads CASSSERGGSSEQFF. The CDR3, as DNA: TGTGCCAGCAGTTCGGAGCGGGGGGGCTCTTCTGAGCAGTTCTTC.

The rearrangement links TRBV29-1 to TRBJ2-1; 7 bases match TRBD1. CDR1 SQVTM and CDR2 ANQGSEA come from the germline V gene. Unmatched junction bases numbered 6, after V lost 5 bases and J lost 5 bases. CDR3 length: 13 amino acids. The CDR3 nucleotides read TGCAGCGTTACGAAGACAGGGAACAATGAGCAGTTCTTC. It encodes CSVTKTGNNEQFF.

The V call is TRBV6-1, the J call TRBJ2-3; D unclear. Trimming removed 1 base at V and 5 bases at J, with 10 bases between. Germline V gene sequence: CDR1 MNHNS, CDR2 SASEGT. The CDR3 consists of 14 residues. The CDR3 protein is CASSEERPRDTQYF. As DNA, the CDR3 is TGTGCCAGCAGTGAAGAACGGCCGCGAGATACGCAGTATTTT.

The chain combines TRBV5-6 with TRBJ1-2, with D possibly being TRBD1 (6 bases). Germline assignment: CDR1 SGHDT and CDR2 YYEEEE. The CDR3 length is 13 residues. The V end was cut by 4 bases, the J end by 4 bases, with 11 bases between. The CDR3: CASSELTGYGYTF. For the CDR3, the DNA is TGTGCCAGCAGCGAATTGACAGGCTATGGCTACACCTTC.

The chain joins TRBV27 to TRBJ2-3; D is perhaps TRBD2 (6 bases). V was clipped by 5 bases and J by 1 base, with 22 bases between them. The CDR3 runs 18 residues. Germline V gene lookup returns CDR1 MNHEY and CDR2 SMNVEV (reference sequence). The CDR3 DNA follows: TGTGCCAGCAGTCCCCGGGACTCGCCGATTCGGGGCACAGATACGCAGTATTTT. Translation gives CASSPRDSPIRGTDTQYF.

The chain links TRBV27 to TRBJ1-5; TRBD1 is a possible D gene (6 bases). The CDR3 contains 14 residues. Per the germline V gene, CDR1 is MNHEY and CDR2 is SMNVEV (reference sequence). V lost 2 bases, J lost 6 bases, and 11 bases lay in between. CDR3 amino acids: CASSLGRGFQPQHF. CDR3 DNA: TGTGCCAGCAGTTTAGGCAGGGGTTTTCAGCCCCAGCATTTT.

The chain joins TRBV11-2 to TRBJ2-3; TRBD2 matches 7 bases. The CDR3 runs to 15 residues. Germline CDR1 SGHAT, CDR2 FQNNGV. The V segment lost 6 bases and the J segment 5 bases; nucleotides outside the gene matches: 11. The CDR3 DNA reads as TGTGCCAGCAGTGACGGGGCGGGAGAGATAGATACGCAGTATTTT. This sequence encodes CASSDGAGEIDTQYF.

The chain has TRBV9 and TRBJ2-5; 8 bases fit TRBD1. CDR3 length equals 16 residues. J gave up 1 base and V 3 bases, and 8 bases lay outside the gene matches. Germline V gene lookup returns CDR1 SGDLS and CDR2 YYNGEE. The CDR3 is CASSAPDRAPQETQYF. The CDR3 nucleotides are TGTGCCAGCAGCGCCCCGGACAGGGCGCCCCAAGAGACCCAGTACTTC.

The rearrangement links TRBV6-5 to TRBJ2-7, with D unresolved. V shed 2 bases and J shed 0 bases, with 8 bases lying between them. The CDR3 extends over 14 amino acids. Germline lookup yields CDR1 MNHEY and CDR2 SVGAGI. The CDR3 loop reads CASSYQDGSYEQYF. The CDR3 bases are TGTGCCAGCAGTTACCAAGACGGCTCCTACGAGCAGTACTTC.

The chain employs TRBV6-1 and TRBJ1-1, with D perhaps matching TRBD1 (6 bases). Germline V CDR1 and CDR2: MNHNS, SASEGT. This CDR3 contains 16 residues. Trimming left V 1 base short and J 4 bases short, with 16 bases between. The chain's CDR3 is CASSEVGGQGGTEAFF. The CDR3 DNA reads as TGTGCCAGCAGTGAAGTTGGGGGGCAGGGTGGCACTGAAGCTTTCTTT.

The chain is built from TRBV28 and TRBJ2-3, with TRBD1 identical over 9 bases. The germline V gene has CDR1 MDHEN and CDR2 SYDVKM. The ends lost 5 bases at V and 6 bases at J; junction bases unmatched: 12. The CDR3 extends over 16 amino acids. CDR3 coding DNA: TGTGCCAGCAGTCGCCGGGACAGGGAGTCGTTGGATACGCAGTATTTT. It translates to CASSRRDRESLDTQYF.

In DNA form, the CDR3 reads TGTGCCAGCAGCGTAGTTCCAGCGGGAACCACAGATACGCAGTATTTT. It translates to CASSVVPAGTTDTQYF. The J gene is TRBJ2-3, the V gene TRBV9; 7 nucleotides match TRBD2. V gave up 0 bases and J gave up 2 bases; unmatched junction bases: 6. The CDR3 is 16 amino acids. Germline lookup yields CDR1 SGDLS and CDR2 YYNGEE.

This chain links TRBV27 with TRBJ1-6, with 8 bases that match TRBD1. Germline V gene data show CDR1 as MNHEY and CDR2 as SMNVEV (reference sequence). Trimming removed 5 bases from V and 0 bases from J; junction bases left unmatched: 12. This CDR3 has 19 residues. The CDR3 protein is CASSIGQGFLSSYNSPLHF. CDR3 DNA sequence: TGTGCCAGCAGTATCGGACAGGGCTTTTTGAGCTCCTATAATTCACCCCTCCACTTT.

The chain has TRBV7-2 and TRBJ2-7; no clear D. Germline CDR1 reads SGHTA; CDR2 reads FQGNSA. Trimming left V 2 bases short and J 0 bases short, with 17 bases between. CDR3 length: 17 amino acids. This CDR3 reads CASSLQRAMSYSYEQYF. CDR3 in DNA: TGTGCCAGCAGCTTACAGCGAGCCATGAGCTACTCCTACGAGCAGTACTTC.

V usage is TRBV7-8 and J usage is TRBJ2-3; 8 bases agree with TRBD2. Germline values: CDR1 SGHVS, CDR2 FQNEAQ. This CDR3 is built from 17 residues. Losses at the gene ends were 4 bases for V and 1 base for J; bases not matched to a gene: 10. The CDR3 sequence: CASSSQGLGSGTDTQYF. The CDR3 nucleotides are TGTGCCAGCAGCTCACAGGGACTAGGAAGCGGCACAGATACGCAGTATTTT.